This entry lists 21 T cell receptor beta chains sequenced from one sample in a study of cytomegalovirus exposure and HLA in healthy donors. In the PCR, 60 Vbeta and 13 Jbeta primers were used. Data came from immunoSEQ multiplex PCR; TCRdb stores just in-frame clones and leaves some out. This sample has tens of thousands of clones; 65% to 90% occur once, and the top ten carry 15% to 20%. The source material was PBMCs. These receptor sequences come from a man in his 70s in good health and CMV-seropositive.

The genes are TRBV10-1 and TRBJ2-1, with 7 bases matching TRBD1. V was pared by 6 bases and J by 6 bases, with 5 bases of the junction left unmatched. The CDR3 length is 13 residues. Germline assignment: CDR1 WNHNN and CDR2 SYGVQD (reference sequence). The CDR3 DNA reads as TGCGCCAGCAGAAAAACAGGGGCCAATGAGCAGTTCTTC. Translated: CASRKTGANEQFF.

The chain carries TRBV19 and TRBJ1-2; 9 nucleotides line up with TRBD1. CDR3 size: 13 residues. The V segment lost 6 bases and the J segment 6 bases; nucleotides outside the gene matches: 5. Per the germline V gene, CDR1 is LNHDA and CDR2 is SQIVND (reference sequence). CDR3 nucleotides: TGTGCCAGTAGGCCACAGGGGGCGCATGGCTACACCTTC. As protein: CASRPQGAHGYTF.

The chain links TRBV7-2 to TRBJ2-7; TRBD1 is a possible D gene (6 bases). V shed 3 bases and J shed 3 bases, with 9 bases lying between them. This CDR3 has 13 amino acids. Germline V CDR1 and CDR2: SGHTA, FQGNSA. DNA of the CDR3: TGTGCCAGCAGCTTCCGACAGGACTACGAGCAGTACTTC. Protein: CASSFRQDYEQYF.

The V call is TRBV11-2, the J call TRBJ1-2; the match to TRBD1 covers 8 bases. The CDR3 loop spans 13 amino acids. Losses at the gene ends were 5 bases for V and 3 bases for J; bases not matched to a gene: 2. Germline CDR1 SGHAT, CDR2 FQNNGV. CDR3 loop: CASSQDRDYGYTF. DNA of the CDR3: TGTGCCAGCAGCCAGGACAGGGACTATGGCTACACCTTC. The variable domain in full, with the rest retrieved from reference TRBV11-2 and TRBJ1-2, is EAGVAQSPRYKIIEKRQSVAFWCNPISGHATLYWYQQILGQGPKLLIQFQNNGVVDDSQLPKDRFSAERLKGVDSTLKIQPAKLEDSAVYLCASSQDRDYGYTFGSGTRLTVV.

The V gene is TRBV15, the J gene TRBJ2-5; the D is unclear. Germline-derived CDR1 and CDR2 are LNHNV and YYDKDF (reference sequence). The CDR3 covers 14 residues. Trimming left V 3 bases short and J 1 base short, with 9 bases between. Here the CDR3 DNA reads TGTGCCACCAGCAGCTCTGGCACCCAAGAGACCCAGTACTTC. Translation gives CATSSSGTQETQYF.

V and J are TRBV12-5 and TRBJ2-1, with 13 nucleotides matching TRBD2. The V and J ends lost 4 bases and 6 bases, in that order; junction bases with no gene match: 3. The CDR3 sequence is 15 residues long. Germline-derived CDR1 and CDR2 are LGHNT and FRNRAP. The CDR3 region has the DNA TGTGCTAGTGGTTCGGGACTAGCGGGACCCAATGAGCAGTTCTTC. It yields the protein CASGSGLAGPNEQFF.

The CDR3 nucleotides read TGTGCCACCCAGTCTAGCGGGGCACAAGAGACCCAGTACTTC. Its translation is CATQSSGAQETQYF. The chain links TRBV10-3 to TRBJ2-5; TRBD2 matches at 9 bases. Germline lookup yields CDR1 ENHRY and CDR2 SYGVKD. V lost 10 bases and J lost 2; bases outside the gene matches: 8. The CDR3 sequence is 14 residues long.

The V call is TRBV29-1, the J call TRBJ2-5; 9 nucleotides agree with TRBD2. The CDR3 is 13 amino acids. Germline lookup yields CDR1 SQVTM and CDR2 ANQGSEA. V lost 3 bases, J lost 5 bases, and 4 bases stayed unmatched. DNA for the CDR3: TGCAGCGTTGATCTAGCGGGGCGGGAGACCCAGTACTTC. Translating gives CSVDLAGRETQYF. The whole variable domain, filled in from reference TRBV29-1 and TRBJ2-5, reads SAVISQKPSRDICQRGTSLTIQCQVDSQVTMMFWYRQQPGQSLTLIATANQGSEATYESGFVIDKFPISRPNLTFSTLTVSNMSPEDSSIYLCSVDLAGRETQYFGPGTRLLVL.

The V and J genes are TRBV11-2 and TRBJ2-7, with D unresolved. The CDR3 length is 11 residues. The V and J ends lost 4 bases and 4 bases respectively, with 5 bases between them. Germline-derived CDR1 and CDR2 are SGHAT and FQNNGV. The CDR3 protein is CASSSQYEQYF. CDR3 in DNA: TGTGCCAGCAGCTCGCAGTACGAGCAGTACTTC.

V usage is TRBV5-1 and J usage is TRBJ1-2; D unclear. V lost 0 bases and J 0 bases, leaving 6 bases between the germline ends. Germline V gives CDR1 SGHRS, CDR2 YFSETQ. The CDR3 runs 14 residues. The CDR3 loop reads CASSLEQPNYGYTF. DNA for the CDR3: TGCGCCAGCAGCTTGGAACAGCCTAACTATGGCTACACCTTC.

This clone occurred a few times. V usage is TRBV30 and J usage is TRBJ1-1, with a tentative D call TRBD1 (5 bases). Trimming took 7 bases from V and 6 from J, leaving 18 bases between them. The CDR3 is 13 residues long. CDR1 and CDR2 from the germline V gene are GTSNPN and SVGIG (reference sequence). CDR3 in amino acids: CASNRDPGAEAFF. Written as DNA, the CDR3 is TGTGCCTCGAATAGGGATCCGGGGGCTGAAGCTTTCTTT.

The CDR3: CSVGQGVEQFF. The CDR3 bases are TGCAGCGTTGGACAGGGGGTTGAGCAGTTCTTC. The V and J genes are TRBV29-1 and TRBJ2-1, with TRBD1 matching over 9 bases. Trimming at V came to 4 bases and at J to 9 bases, leaving 1 base not matched to a gene. The CDR3 consists of 11 residues. Germline V lookup: CDR1 SQVTM, CDR2 ANQGSEA.

The V and J genes are TRBV5-6 and TRBJ1-2; D unresolved. The CDR3 contains 15 residues. CDR1 and CDR2 (germline): SGHDT, YYEEEE. Trimming took off 7 bases at V and 2 bases at J, with 18 bases between the two ends. The CDR3 sequence is CASRFVWETNYGYTF. Written as DNA, the CDR3 is TGTGCCAGCCGATTTGTTTGGGAGACCAACTATGGCTACACCTTC.

This chain uses TRBV7-3 with TRBJ1-5; unclear D gene. The CDR3 contains 13 residues. The germline V gene has CDR1 SGHTA and CDR2 FQGTGA. The ends were cut back, 6 bases at V and 4 bases at J, with 10 bases in the middle. CDR3 nucleotides: TGTGCCAGCAGACACAGAGAGAATCAGCCCCAGCATTTT. It encodes CASRHRENQPQHF.

The genes are TRBV29-1 and TRBJ2-7; D call uncertain. The CDR3 length is 11 residues. Trimming removed 0 bases at V and 4 bases at J, with 4 bases between. Germline CDR1 reads SQVTM; CDR2 reads ANQGSEA. Here the CDR3 reads CSVEDSYEQYF. The CDR3 DNA is TGCAGCGTTGAAGACAGTTACGAGCAGTACTTC.

This clone occurred a few times. The chain joins TRBV29-1 to TRBJ1-1; 8 nucleotides agree with TRBD1. Germline CDR1 and CDR2: SQVTM and ANQGSEA. CDR3 length equals 13 residues. The trim removed 6 bases at V and 4 bases at J, leaving 7 bases unmatched. This CDR3 reads CSVGDRWITEAFF. The CDR3, as DNA: TGCAGCGTGGGGGACAGGTGGATCACTGAAGCTTTCTTT.

V gene TRBV10-3 combines with J gene TRBJ2-7; 7 bases match TRBD1. CDR3 length: 13 amino acids. Trimming removed 6 bases from V and 5 bases from J; junction bases left unmatched: 7. Germline values: CDR1 ENHRY, CDR2 SYGVKD. DNA of the CDR3: TGTGCCATCAGGAGACAGGGTATCCACGAGCAGTACTTC. This codes for CAIRRQGIHEQYF.

This clone was recorded once. V gene TRBV6-1 combines with J gene TRBJ1-3, with 7 bases matching TRBD1. There are 15 residues in the CDR3. In germline, CDR1 is MNHNS, CDR2 SASEGT. After removal of 6 bases from V and 2 bases from J, the junction contained 7 bases not matched to a gene. CDR3 sequence: CASRLDRDPGNTIYF. CDR3 sequence (DNA): TGTGCCAGCAGGTTAGACAGGGATCCTGGAAACACCATATATTTT.

J is TRBJ1-6 and V is TRBV18; D unresolved. The CDR3 has 15 residues. Between the trimmed V and J ends, which lost 2 bases and 8 bases, there was a span of 13 bases. Germline V gene lookup returns CDR1 KGHSH and CDR2 LQKENI. CDR3 coding DNA: TGTGCCAGCTCACCAGGGCAGCCCCAGTATTCACCCCTCCACTTT. Translated, it gives CASSPGQPQYSPLHF.

Only a few counts were recorded for this clone. The rearrangement links TRBV5-1 to TRBJ1-4; TRBD1 aligns across 11 bases. This CDR3 contains 17 residues. Unmatched junction bases numbered 8, after V lost 5 bases and J lost 2 bases. CDR1 SGHRS and CDR2 YFSETQ come from the germline V gene. The CDR3 DNA reads TGCGCCAGCAGACAAGGACAGGGGGCCTGGACTAATGAAAAACTGTTTTTT. This encodes CASRQGQGAWTNEKLFF.

This CDR3 reads CASSLGTNTEAFF. DNA for the CDR3: TGTGCCAGCAGCTTAGGCACGAACACTGAAGCTTTCTTT. This rearrangement joins TRBV7-3 to TRBJ1-1; D unresolved. Germline V gene data show CDR1 as SGHTA and CDR2 as FQGTGA. The V and J ends lost 2 bases and 1 base respectively, with 5 bases between them. The CDR3 is made up of 13 amino acids.